The 6 T cell receptor beta chains below come from one sample, sequenced in a study of immunodeficiency. Data came from immunoSEQ multiplex PCR; TCRdb stores just in-frame clones and leaves some out. The sample has a few thousand clones, about 89% seen once. The sample was CD8+ T cells from blood. All receptors derive from a human donor in good health.

The chain carries TRBV10-3 and TRBJ1-5, with TRBD1 as a possible D gene (5 bases). Germline V gives CDR1 ENHRY, CDR2 SYGVKD. V lost 5 bases and J lost 3, with 14 bases in between. The CDR3 totals 15 residues. CDR3 bases: TGTGCCATCAGTCCCGGGACGGAGGCCAATCAGCCCCAGCATTTT. It yields the protein CAISPGTEANQPQHF.

This clone was detected only a few times. The rearrangement joins TRBV4-2 to TRBJ2-7; 9 bases agree with TRBD1. The CDR3 consists of 16 residues. The ends lost 0 bases at V and 1 base at J; junction bases unmatched: 4. Germline V gene sequence: CDR1 LGHNA, CDR2 YNFKEQ. CDR3 nucleotide sequence: TGTGCCAGCAGCCAAGATCCGGGACAGGGTTCCTACGAGCAGTACTTC. This gives the protein CASSQDPGQGSYEQYF.

This clone was seen once. The rearrangement links TRBV27 to TRBJ2-4; 9 bases map to TRBD1. J gave up 1 base and V 7 bases, and 5 bases lay outside the gene matches. The germline CDR1 and CDR2 sequences are MNHEY and SMNVEV (reference sequence). The CDR3 is 15 residues long. The CDR3 sequence is CASKHGQGAKNIQYF. DNA of the CDR3: TGTGCCAGCAAACACGGACAGGGGGCCAAAAACATTCAGTACTTC.

The chain is built from TRBV7-8 and TRBJ2-7, with D possibly TRBD1 on 5 matching bases. This CDR3 region has 13 residues. Germline CDR1 SGHVS, CDR2 FQNEAQ. The ends were cut back, 3 bases at V and 4 bases at J, with 10 bases in the middle. The CDR3 protein is CASSFDRTYEQYF. DNA of the CDR3: TGTGCCAGCAGCTTCGACAGAACTTACGAGCAGTACTTC.

The V and J genes are TRBV28 and TRBJ2-3; D gene ambiguous. Per the germline V gene, CDR1 is MDHEN and CDR2 is SYDVKM. This CDR3 contains 13 residues. V lost 3 bases to trimming and J lost 6 bases, with 10 bases between them. The CDR3 DNA reads as TGTGCCAGCAGTTTGGTCAGCAGTGATACGCAGTATTTT. Its translation is CASSLVSSDTQYF.

The J gene is TRBJ1-2, the V gene TRBV3-1 (or the pseudogene TRBV3-2); TRBD1 agrees at 7 bases. V dropped 0 bases and J dropped 4; count of bases not matched to a gene: 2. Germline CDR1 and CDR2: LGHDT and YNNKEL (reference sequence). There are 14 residues in the CDR3. The CDR3 loop reads CASSQDWDSYGYTF. CDR3 bases: TGTGCCAGCAGCCAAGACTGGGACAGCTATGGCTACACCTTC.